These 6 T cell receptor beta chains were all obtained from the same sample, sequenced in a study of T cell clonotyping in hematopoietic cell transplantation. The time point denotes: recipient sample about 28 days before transplant, after cytoreduction. Assay used: immunoSEQ multiplex PCR; TCRdb lists only in-frame clones, some missing. The top ten hold under 7% of the sample, which has more than 25,000 clones, 60% to 85% seen once. This material consisted of peripheral blood mononuclear cells, taken before stem cell transplant. All receptors derive from a woman aged 25 to 45 with chronic myeloid leukemia. Some clones in this sample may be carry-over from other donors' samples.

The genes are TRBV27 and TRBJ1-1; TRBD1 might be the D (5 bases). The germline V gene has CDR1 MNHEY and CDR2 SMNVEV (reference sequence). The CDR3 spans 13 residues. Trimming cost V 6 bases and J 5 bases, with 13 bases left between them. The CDR3 DNA reads as TGTGCCAGCAGGGGGCATGGGCGGACTGAAGCTTTCTTT. This codes for CASRGHGRTEAFF.

The CDR3 DNA sequence: TGTGCCAGCAGCGTAGTAGGGGTAGCGGAGTTATACAATGAGCAGTTCTTC. Its translation: CASSVVGVAELYNEQFF. The rearrangement joins TRBV9 to TRBJ2-1, with TRBD2 as a possible D gene (6 bases). Trimming took off 0 bases at V and 4 bases at J, with 17 bases between the two ends. The CDR3 is 17 amino acids. Germline V gene lookup returns CDR1 SGDLS and CDR2 YYNGEE.

V gene TRBV7-2 combines with J gene TRBJ1-5; 7 nucleotides align to TRBD1. Germline V CDR1 and CDR2: SGHTA, FQGNSA. This CDR3 spans 17 amino acids. The junction had 10 bases not matched to a gene; V was cut back by 2 bases and J by 3 bases. CDR3 loop: CASSLKIPGGINQPQHF. The CDR3 region has the DNA TGTGCCAGCAGCTTAAAAATACCAGGGGGAATCAATCAGCCCCAGCATTTT.

J is TRBJ1-2 and V is TRBV7-8; TRBD1 might be the D (5 bases). The CDR3 spans 16 residues. V shed 1 base and J shed 2 bases, with 14 bases lying between them. Germline CDR1 SGHVS, CDR2 FQNEAQ. The CDR3 nucleotides are TGTGCCAGCAGCTTAGGACCGGGCACAGGAAACTATGGCTACACCTTC. This encodes CASSLGPGTGNYGYTF.

V usage is TRBV5-4 and J usage is TRBJ1-2; 9 bases fit TRBD1. The CDR3 is 14 residues long. Germline trimming cut 6 bases from V and 7 bases from J; bases unmatched to any gene: 10. In germline, CDR1 is SGHNT, CDR2 YYREEE (reference sequence). CDR3 loop: CASTLTGGTGGYTF. The CDR3 DNA follows: TGTGCCAGCACCCTAACAGGGGGCACTGGTGGCTACACCTTC.

This clone was seen a handful of times. The chain carries TRBV2 and TRBJ1-2, with TRBD1 as a possible D gene (5 bases). This CDR3 region has 13 residues. The germline V gene has CDR1 SNHLY and CDR2 FYNNEI. With 6 bases removed from V and 6 bases from J, the gap between germline ends came to 14 bases. The DNA of the CDR3 is TGTGCCAGCAGCCAACAGGAGGTTCATGGCTACACCTTC. Translated, it gives CASSQQEVHGYTF.